This T cell receptor (beta chain) was documented in a study of PD-1 blockade in classical Hodgkin lymphoma. All trial patients relapsed after autologous stem cell transplantation. Repertoires were generated with immunoSEQ multiplex PCR, while TCRdb's copy carries only in-frame clones and drops some. The table records 41,000 or so clones, approximately 83% of them present only once. This clone occurred a few times. V lost 0 bases, J lost 4 bases, and 1 base lay in between. The CDR3 is 12 amino acids. Germline loops: CDR1 SEHNR, CDR2 FQNEAQ (reference sequence). The V and J genes are TRBV7-9 and TRBJ2-1; no reliable D call. This TCR came from a human donor with classical Hodgkin lymphoma. Sequenced here: peripheral blood mononuclear cells (PBMCs), sampled at baseline. The CDR3 sequence: CASSLAYNEQFF. The CDR3 coding sequence is TGTGCCAGCAGCTTAGCGTACAATGAGCAGTTCTTC.